The present T cell receptor (beta chain) was sequenced within a study of identical twins. Losses at the gene ends were 5 bases for V and 2 bases for J; bases not matched to a gene: 8. The CDR3 covers 18 residues. With no exceptions, donors were healthy Caucasians. As regards this clonotype: Its target is not known.

A single record per CDR3 protein comes from TCRdb applying MiXCR to the 5' RACE reads. The sample contains approximately 620,000 distinct CDR3 sequences, 8.5% to 9.5% of which appear only once. General observations from the study: Models underpredicted monozygotic twin sharing of out-of-frame TCR alpha. Twins shared out-of-frame alpha sequences with excess low generation probability. A cross-sectional statistical analysis, not follow-up of the same donors, supported the conclusions.

The same data also contributed to another study, on yellow fever vaccine responses in identical twins.

The sample was PBMCs. The TCR comes from a woman between 18 and 29 years old in good health. V and J are TRBV12-3 or TRBV12-4 and TRBJ2-1, with 14 bases that match TRBD2. Here the CDR3 reads CASSPPGLAGAPYNEQFF. The CDR3 region has the DNA TGTGCCAGCAGTCCCCCGGGACTAGCGGGGGCCCCCTACAATGAGCAGTTCTTC.